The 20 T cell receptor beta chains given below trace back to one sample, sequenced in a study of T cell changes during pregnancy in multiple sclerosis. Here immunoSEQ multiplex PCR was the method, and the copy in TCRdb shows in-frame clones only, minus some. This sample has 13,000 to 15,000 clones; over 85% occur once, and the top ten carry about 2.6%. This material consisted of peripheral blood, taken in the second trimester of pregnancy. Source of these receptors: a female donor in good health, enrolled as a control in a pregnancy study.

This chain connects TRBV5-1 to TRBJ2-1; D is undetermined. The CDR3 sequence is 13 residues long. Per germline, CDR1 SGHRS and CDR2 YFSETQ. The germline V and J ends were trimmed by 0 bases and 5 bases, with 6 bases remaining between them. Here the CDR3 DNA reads TGCGCCAGCAGCTTGGTACGGGACAATGAGCAGTTCTTC. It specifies CASSLVRDNEQFF.

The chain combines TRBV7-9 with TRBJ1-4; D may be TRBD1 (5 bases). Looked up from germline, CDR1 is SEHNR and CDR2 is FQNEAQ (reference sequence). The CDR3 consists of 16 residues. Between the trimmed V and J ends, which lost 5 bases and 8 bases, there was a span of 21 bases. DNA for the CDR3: TGTGCCAGCAGCCGAACATTGGGACTGAATTCGGAAAAACTGTTTTTT. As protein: CASSRTLGLNSEKLFF.

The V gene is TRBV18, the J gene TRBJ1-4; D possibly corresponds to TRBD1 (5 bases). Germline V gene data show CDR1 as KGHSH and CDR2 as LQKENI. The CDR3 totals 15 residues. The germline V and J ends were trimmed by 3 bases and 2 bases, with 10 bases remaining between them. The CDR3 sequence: CASSPNGGTNEKLFF. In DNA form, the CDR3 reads TGTGCCAGCTCACCGAACGGGGGGACTAATGAAAAACTGTTTTTT.

CDR3 region: CASSSGRGSYEQYF. For the CDR3, the DNA is TGTGCCAGCAGCTCCGGACGGGGGTCCTACGAGCAGTACTTC. The rearrangement joins TRBV5-5 to TRBJ2-7; TRBD2 is a possible D gene (6 bases). V lost 3 bases, J lost 1 base, and 11 bases lay in between. Germline values: CDR1 SGHKS, CDR2 YYEKEE (reference sequence). The CDR3 is 14 residues long.

The CDR3, as DNA: TGTGCCACCAGCAGCATGCCATCAGGGGGGAACATTCAGTACTTC. Its translation is CATSSMPSGGNIQYF. The chain couples TRBV15 to TRBJ2-4; possibly TRBD1 for D (7 bases). CDR3 length: 15 amino acids. The germline V gene encodes CDR1 LNHNV and CDR2 YYDKDF (reference sequence). With 3 bases removed from V and 7 bases from J, the gap between germline ends came to 16 bases.

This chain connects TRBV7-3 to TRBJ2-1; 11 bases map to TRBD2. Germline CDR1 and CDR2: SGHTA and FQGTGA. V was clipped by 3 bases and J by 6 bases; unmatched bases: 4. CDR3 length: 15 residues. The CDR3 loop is CASSFALAGVNEQFF. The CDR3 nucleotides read TGTGCCAGCAGCTTTGCACTAGCGGGAGTCAATGAGCAGTTCTTC.

The CDR3 bases are TGCGCCAGCAGCCCGGTCGTCTCTGGAAACACCATATATTTT. Translation gives CASSPVVSGNTIYF. The chain couples TRBV5-1 to TRBJ1-3, with unresolved D. V lost 4 bases, J lost 0 bases, and 8 bases lay in between. The CDR3 sequence is 14 residues long. In germline, CDR1 is SGHRS, CDR2 YFSETQ.

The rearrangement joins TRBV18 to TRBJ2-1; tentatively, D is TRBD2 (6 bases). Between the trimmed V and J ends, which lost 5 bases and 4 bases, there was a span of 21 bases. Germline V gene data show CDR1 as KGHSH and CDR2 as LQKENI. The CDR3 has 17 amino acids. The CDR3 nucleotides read TGTGCCAGCTCAGCCTCCCGACTAGATAGAAGGTACAATGAGCAGTTCTTC. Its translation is CASSASRLDRRYNEQFF.

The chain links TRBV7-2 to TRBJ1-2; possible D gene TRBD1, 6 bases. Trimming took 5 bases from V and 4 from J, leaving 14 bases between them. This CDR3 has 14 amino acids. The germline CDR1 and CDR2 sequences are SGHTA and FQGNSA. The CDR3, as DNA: TGTGCCAGCAGCCAATCAAGGACAGTCTATGGCTACACCTTC. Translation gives CASSQSRTVYGYTF.

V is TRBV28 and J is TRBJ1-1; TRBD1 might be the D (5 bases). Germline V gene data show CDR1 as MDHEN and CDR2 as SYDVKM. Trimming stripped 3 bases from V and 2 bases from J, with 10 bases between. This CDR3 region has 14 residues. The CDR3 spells CASSLGGFNTEAFF. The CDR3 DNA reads TGTGCCAGCAGTTTGGGGGGGTTCAACACTGAAGCTTTCTTT.

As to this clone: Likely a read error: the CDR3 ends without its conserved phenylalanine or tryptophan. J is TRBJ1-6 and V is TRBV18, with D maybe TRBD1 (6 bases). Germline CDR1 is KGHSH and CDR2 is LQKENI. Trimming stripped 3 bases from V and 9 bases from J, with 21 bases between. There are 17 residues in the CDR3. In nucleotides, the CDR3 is TGTGCCAGCTCACCCAGGGGACTACAAAGCGGTGGTTCACCCCTCCACCTT. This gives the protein CASSPRGLQSGGSPLHL.

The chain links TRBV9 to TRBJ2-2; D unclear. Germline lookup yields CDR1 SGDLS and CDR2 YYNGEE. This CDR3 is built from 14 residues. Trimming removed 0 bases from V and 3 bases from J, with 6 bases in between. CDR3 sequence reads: CASSVATHTGELFF. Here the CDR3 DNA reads TGTGCCAGCAGCGTAGCTACTCACACCGGGGAGCTGTTTTTT.

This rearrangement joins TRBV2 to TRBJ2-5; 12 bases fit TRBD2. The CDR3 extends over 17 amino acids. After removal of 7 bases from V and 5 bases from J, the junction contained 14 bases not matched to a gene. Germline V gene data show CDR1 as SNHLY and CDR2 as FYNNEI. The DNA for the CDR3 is TGTGCCAGCAACCGCCTGGTGGCTAGCGGGGGGGCTGAGACCCAGTACTTC. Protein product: CASNRLVASGGAETQYF.

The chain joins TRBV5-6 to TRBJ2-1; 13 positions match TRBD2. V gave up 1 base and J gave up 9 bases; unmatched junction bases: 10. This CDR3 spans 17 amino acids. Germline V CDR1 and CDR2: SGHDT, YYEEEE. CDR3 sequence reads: CASSLWGLAGREGEQFF. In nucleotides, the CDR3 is TGTGCCAGCAGCTTGTGGGGACTAGCGGGGCGGGAGGGTGAGCAGTTCTTC.

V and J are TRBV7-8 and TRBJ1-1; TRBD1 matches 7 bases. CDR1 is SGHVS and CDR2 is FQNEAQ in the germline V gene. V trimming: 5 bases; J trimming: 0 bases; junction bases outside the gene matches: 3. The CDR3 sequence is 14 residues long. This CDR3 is CASSKGTVNTEAFF. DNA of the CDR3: TGTGCCAGCAGCAAAGGGACAGTGAACACTGAAGCTTTCTTT.

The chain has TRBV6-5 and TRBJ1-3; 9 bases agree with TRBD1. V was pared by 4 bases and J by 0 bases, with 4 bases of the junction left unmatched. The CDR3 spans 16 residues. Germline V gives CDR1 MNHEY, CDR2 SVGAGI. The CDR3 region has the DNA TGTGCCAGCAGTTTGGACAGGGGTTACTCTGGAAACACCATATATTTT. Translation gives CASSLDRGYSGNTIYF.

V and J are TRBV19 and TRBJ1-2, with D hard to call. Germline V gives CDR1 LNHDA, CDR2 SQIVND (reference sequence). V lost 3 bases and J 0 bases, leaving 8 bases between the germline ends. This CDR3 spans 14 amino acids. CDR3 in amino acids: CASSISGTNYGYTF. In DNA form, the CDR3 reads TGTGCCAGTAGTATTTCCGGGACTAACTATGGCTACACCTTC. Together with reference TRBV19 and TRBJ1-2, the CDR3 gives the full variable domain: DGGITQSPKYLFRKEGQNVTLSCEQNLNHDAMYWYRQDPGQGLRLIYYSQIVNDFQKGDIAEGYSVSREKKESFPLTVTSAQKNPTAFYLCASSISGTNYGYTFGSGTRLTVV.

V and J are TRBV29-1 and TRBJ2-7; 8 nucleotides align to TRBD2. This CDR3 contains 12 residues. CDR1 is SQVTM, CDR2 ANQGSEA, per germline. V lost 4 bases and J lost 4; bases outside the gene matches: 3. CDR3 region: CSVASGGYEQYF. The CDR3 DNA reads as TGCAGCGTTGCCAGCGGGGGATACGAGCAGTACTTC.

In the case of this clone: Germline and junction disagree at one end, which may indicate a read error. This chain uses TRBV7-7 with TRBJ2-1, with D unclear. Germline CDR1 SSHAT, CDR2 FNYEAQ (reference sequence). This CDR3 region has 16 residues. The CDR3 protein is CASSLADSTSYNEQFF. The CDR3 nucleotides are TGTGCTAGCAGCTTAGCCGACTCTACCTCCTACAATGAGCAGTTCTTC.

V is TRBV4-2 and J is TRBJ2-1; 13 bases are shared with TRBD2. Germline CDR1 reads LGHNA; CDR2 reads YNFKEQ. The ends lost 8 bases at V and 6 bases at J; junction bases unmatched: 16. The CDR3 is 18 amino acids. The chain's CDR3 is CASVKGLAGPSITNEQFF. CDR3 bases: TGTGCCAGCGTGAAGGGACTAGCGGGACCCAGTATTACCAATGAGCAGTTCTTC.